Listed here are 5 T cell receptor beta chains from one sample, sequenced in a study of T cells in Graves' hyperthyroidism and ophthalmopathy. Amplification of TCR beta CDR3 regions used RNA as the template. HTBI primers were the set used in a first-round RT-PCR of the TCR CDR3. MiXCR, run by TCRdb on the multiplex PCR reads, gives a single entry per CDR3 protein. The table includes about 530,000 distinct CDR3 sequences, 15% to 20% detected once. The sample was blood. The receptors come from a woman under 30 with Graves' ophthalmopathy.

This clonotype was recorded at least ten times. This rearrangement joins TRBV7-2 to TRBJ1-5; no firm D call. The CDR3 extends over 13 amino acids. Germline loops: CDR1 SGHTA, CDR2 FQGNSA. Trimming left V 3 bases short and J 2 bases short, with 5 bases between. In DNA, the CDR3 is TGTGCCAGCAGCTTTAGACGCAATCAGCCCCAGCATTTT. As protein: CASSFRRNQPQHF.

This clonotype was picked up a small number of times. V gene TRBV9 combines with J gene TRBJ1-2, with 8 bases aligning to TRBD1. The CDR3 extends over 15 amino acids. From germline, CDR1 is SGDLS and CDR2 YYNGEE. V lost 0 bases, J lost 4 bases, and 5 bases stayed unmatched. CDR3 sequence: CASSVAAGGLYGYTF. The CDR3 nucleotides are TGTGCCAGCAGCGTAGCGGCAGGGGGCCTCTATGGCTACACCTTC.

This clonotype came up a few times. V gene TRBV20-1 combines with J gene TRBJ1-2; 7 bases match TRBD1. The CDR3 contains 15 residues. V was pared by 0 bases and J by 3 bases, with 7 bases of the junction left unmatched. Germline assignment: CDR1 DFQATT and CDR2 SNEGSKA (reference sequence). The CDR3 protein is CSARDMARGDYGYTF. CDR3 nucleotides: TGCAGTGCTAGAGACATGGCCAGGGGGGACTATGGCTACACCTTC.

Concerning this clonotype: As the CDR3 is not closed by the conserved phenylalanine or tryptophan, this likely results from a read error. The chain is built from TRBV6-1 and TRBJ1-3; no definite D call. There are 12 residues in the CDR3. Germline V gives CDR1 MNHNS, CDR2 SASEGT. Deletions cut 2 bases from V and 9 bases from J, with 8 bases between. CDR3 DNA: TGTGCCAGCAGTGAATATATCGGCACCATATATCTT. Protein product: CASSEYIGTIYL.

A few counts support this clonotype. V gene TRBV19 combines with J gene TRBJ1-1, with 8 bases aligning to TRBD1. The CDR3 has 12 amino acids. Germline assignment: CDR1 LNHDA and CDR2 SQIVND (reference sequence). J was trimmed by 5 bases and V by 9 bases; bases with no gene match: 5. CDR3: CASGQGTTEAFF. The DNA of the CDR3 is TGTGCCAGCGGACAGGGAACGACTGAAGCTTTCTTT.